This T cell receptor (beta chain) was profiled in a study of PD-L1 blockade in urothelial cancer. Background on the study: Patients commenced intravenous atezolizumab, 1,200 mg every 3 weeks, in 2014. The study recovered a median of 141,255 T cells per blood sample.

The germline V and J ends were trimmed by 4 bases and 7 bases, with 17 bases remaining between them. The germline gives CDR1 MGHRA, CDR2 YSYEKL. This CDR3 is 16 amino acids long. Assay: immunoSEQ multiplex PCR; the TCRdb copy retains only in-frame clones and omits some. This sample yields around 47,000 clones, of which approximately 82% are seen a single time; around 13% belongs to the top ten. As for time point: peripheral blood 6 weeks after treatment start. The source of this sequence is a man aged 60-69 years with urothelial cancer. Sequenced here: PBMCs, sampled around atezolizumab (anti-PD-L1) treatment. This rearrangement joins TRBV4-1 to TRBJ1-6; perhaps TRBD1 as D (6 bases). The CDR3 bases are TGCGCCAGCAGCCCTCAAGGTGCAGGGGACAATTCACCCCTCCACTTT. It encodes CASSPQGAGDNSPLHF.